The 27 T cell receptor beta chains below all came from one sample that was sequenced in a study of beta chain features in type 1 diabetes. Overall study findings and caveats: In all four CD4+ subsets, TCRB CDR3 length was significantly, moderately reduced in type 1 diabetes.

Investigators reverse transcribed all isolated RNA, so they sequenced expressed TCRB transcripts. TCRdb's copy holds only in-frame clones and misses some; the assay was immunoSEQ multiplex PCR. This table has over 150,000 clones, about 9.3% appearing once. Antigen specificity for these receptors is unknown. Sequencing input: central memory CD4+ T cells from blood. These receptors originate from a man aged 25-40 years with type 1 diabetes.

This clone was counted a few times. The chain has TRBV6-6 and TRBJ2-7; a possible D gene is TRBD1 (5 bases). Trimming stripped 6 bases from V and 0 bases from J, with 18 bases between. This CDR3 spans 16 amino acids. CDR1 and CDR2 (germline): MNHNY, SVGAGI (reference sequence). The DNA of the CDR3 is TGTGCCAGCAGACCCTCGACCTCAGGGTCCTCCTACGAGCAGTACTTC. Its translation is CASRPSTSGSSYEQYF.

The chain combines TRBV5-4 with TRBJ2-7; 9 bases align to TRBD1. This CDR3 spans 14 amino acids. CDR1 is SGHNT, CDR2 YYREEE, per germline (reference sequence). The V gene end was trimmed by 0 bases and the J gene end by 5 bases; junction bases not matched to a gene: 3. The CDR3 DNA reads TGTGCCAGCAGCTTGGTACAGGGGGCCCACGAGCAGTACTTC. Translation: CASSLVQGAHEQYF.

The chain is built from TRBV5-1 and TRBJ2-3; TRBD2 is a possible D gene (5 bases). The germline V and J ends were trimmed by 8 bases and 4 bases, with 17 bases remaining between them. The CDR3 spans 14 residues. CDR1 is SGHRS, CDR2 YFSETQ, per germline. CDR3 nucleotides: TGCGCCAGTGGAGACGGGGAGTGGGCAGATACGCAGTATTTT. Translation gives CASGDGEWADTQYF.

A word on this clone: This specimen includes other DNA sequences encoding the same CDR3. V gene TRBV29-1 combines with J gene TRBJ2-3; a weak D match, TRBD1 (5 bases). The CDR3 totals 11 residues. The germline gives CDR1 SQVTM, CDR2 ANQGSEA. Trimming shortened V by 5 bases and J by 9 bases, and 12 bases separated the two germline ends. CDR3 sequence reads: CSVFQGVTQYF. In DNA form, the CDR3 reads TGCAGCGTTTTTCAAGGGGTCACGCAGTATTTT.

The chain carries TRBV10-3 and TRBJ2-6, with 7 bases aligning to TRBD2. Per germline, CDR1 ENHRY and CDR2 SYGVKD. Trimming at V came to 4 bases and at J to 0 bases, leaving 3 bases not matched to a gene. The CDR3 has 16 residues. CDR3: CAISGRENSGANVLTF. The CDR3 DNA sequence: TGTGCCATCAGTGGGCGGGAGAACTCTGGGGCCAACGTCCTGACTTTC.

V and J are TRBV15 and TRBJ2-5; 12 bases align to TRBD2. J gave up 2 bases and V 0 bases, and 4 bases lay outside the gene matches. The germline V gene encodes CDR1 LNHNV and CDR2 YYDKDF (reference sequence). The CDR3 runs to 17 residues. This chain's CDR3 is CATSRDWTSGTQETQYF. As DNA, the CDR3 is TGTGCCACCAGCAGAGATTGGACTAGCGGGACTCAAGAGACCCAGTACTTC.

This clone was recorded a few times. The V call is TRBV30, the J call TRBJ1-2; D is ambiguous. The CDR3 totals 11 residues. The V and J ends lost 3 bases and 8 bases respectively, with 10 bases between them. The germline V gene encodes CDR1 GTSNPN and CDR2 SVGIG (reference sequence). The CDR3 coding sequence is TGTGCCTGGAGCGCGCAACAGGGCTACACCTTC. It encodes CAWSAQQGYTF.

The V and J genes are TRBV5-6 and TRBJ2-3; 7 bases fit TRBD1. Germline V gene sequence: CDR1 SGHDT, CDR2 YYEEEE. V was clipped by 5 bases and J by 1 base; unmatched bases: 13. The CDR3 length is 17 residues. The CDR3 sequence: CASRLSSQGVRTDTQYF. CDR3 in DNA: TGTGCCAGCAGACTAAGTTCCCAGGGGGTTCGCACAGATACGCAGTATTTT.

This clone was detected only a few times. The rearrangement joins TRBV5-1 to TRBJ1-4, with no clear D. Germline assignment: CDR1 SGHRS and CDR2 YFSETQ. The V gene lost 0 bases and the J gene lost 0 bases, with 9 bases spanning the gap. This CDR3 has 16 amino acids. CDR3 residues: CASSLGGQATNEKLFF. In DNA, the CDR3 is TGCGCCAGCAGCTTGGGCGGGCAGGCAACTAATGAAAAACTGTTTTTT. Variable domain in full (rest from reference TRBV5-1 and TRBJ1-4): KAGVTQTPRYLIKTRGQQVTLSCSPISGHRSVSWYQQTPGQGLQFLFEYFSETQRNKGNFPGRFSGRQFSNSRSEMNVSTLELGDSALYLCASSLGGQATNEKLFFGSGTQLSVL.

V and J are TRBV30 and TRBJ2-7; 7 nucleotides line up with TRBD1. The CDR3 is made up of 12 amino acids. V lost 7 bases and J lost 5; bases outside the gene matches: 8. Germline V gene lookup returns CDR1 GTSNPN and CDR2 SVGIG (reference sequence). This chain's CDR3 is CALNRGRDEQYF. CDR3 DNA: TGTGCCTTGAACAGGGGACGGGACGAGCAGTACTTC.

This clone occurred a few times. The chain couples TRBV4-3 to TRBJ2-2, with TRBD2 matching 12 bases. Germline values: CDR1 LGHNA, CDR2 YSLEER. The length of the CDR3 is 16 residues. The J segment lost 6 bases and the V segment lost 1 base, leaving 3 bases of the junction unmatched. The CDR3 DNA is TGCGCCAGCAGCCAAGGCCCTAGCGGGAGGGCCGGGGAGCTGTTTTTT. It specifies CASSQGPSGRAGELFF.

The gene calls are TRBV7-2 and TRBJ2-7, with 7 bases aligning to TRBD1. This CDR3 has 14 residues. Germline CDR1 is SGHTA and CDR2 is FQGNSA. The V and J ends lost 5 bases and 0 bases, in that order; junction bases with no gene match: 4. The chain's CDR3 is CASSHGTVSYEQYF. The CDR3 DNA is TGTGCCAGCAGCCACGGGACAGTCTCCTACGAGCAGTACTTC.

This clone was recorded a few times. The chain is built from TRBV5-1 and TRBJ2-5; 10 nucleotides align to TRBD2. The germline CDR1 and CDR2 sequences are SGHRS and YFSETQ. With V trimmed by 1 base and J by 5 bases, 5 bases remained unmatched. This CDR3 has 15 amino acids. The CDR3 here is CASSLLAGVTETQYF. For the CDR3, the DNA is TGCGCCAGCAGCTTGCTAGCGGGAGTTACGGAGACCCAGTACTTC.

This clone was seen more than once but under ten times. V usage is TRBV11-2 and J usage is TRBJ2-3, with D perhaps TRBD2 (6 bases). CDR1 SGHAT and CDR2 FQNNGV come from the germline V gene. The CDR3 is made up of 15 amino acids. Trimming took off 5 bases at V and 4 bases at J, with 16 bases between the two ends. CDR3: CASSPLAGAADTQYF. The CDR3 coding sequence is TGTGCCAGCAGCCCACTAGCCGGGGCGGCAGATACGCAGTATTTT.

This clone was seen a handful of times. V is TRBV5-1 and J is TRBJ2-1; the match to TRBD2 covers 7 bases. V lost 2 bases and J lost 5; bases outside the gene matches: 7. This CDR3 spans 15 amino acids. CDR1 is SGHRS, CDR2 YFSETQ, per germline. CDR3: CASSFSGRLDNEQFF. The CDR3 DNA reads TGCGCCAGCAGCTTTAGCGGGCGGTTGGACAATGAGCAGTTCTTC.

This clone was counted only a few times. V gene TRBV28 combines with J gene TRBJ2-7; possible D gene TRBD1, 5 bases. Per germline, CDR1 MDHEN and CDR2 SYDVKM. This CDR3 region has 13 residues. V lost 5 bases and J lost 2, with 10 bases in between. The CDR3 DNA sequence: TGTGCCAGCAGTCGACCGGACACCTACGAGCAGTACTTC. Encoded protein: CASSRPDTYEQYF.

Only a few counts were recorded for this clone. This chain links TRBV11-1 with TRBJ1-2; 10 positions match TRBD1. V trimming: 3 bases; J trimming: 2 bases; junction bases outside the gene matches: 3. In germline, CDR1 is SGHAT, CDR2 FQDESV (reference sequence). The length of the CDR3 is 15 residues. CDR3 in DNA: TGTGCCAGCAGCTTTCCGGGACAGGGGAACTATGGCTACACCTTC. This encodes CASSFPGQGNYGYTF.

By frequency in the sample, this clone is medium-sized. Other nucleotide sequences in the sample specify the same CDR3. The CDR3 DNA is TGTGCCAGCAGCCGGGACAGGTCCGGGTACGAGCAGTACTTC. Residues: CASSRDRSGYEQYF. V is TRBV6-1 and J is TRBJ2-7, with TRBD1 matching 8 bases. CDR3 size: 14 residues. Germline V CDR1 and CDR2: MNHNS, SASEGT. V dropped 6 bases and J dropped 4; count of bases not matched to a gene: 8.

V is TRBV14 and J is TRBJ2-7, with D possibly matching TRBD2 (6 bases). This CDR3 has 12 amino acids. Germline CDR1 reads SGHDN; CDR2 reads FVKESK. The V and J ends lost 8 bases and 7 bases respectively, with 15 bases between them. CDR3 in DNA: TGTGCCAGCTCCGCCGGGAGATGGGAGCAGTACTTC. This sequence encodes CASSAGRWEQYF.

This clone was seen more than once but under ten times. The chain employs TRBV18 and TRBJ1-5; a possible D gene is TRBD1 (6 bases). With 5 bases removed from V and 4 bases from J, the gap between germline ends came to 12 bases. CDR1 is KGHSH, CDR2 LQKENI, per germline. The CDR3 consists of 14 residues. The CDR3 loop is CASSYRADNQPQHF. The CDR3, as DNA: TGTGCCAGCTCATACAGGGCTGATAATCAGCCCCAGCATTTT.

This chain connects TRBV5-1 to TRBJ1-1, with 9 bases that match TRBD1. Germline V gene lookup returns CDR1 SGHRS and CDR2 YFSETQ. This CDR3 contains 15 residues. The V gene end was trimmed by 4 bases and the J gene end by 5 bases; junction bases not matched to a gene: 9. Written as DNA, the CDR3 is TGCGCCAGCAGCCGGGAGGGACAGGGAAAGACTGAAGCTTTCTTT. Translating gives CASSREGQGKTEAFF.

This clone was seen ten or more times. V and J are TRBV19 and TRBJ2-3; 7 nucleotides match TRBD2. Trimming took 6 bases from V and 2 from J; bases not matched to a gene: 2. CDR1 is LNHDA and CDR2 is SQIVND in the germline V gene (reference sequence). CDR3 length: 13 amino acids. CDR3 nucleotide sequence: TGTGCCAGTAGCGCGGGAGCCACAGATACGCAGTATTTT. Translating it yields CASSAGATDTQYF.

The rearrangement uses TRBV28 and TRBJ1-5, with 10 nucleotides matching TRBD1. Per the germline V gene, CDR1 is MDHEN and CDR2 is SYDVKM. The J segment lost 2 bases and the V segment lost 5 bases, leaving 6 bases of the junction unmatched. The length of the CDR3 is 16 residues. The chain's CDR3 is CASSDGGTGGNQPQHF. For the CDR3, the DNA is TGTGCCAGCAGTGATGGGGGGACAGGGGGCAATCAGCCCCAGCATTTT.

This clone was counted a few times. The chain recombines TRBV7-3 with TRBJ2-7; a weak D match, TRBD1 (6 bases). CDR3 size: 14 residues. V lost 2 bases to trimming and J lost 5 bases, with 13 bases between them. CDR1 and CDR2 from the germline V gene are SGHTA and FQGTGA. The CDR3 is CASSLQGGENEQYF. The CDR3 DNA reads TGTGCCAGCAGCTTACAAGGGGGAGAAAACGAGCAGTACTTC.

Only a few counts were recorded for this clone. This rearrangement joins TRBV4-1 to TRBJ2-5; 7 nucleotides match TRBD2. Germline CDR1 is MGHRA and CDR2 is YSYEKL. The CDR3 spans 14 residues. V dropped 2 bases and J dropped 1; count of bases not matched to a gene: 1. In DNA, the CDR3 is TGCGCCAGCAGCCAACGACTAGCCCAAGAGACCCAGTACTTC. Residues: CASSQRLAQETQYF.

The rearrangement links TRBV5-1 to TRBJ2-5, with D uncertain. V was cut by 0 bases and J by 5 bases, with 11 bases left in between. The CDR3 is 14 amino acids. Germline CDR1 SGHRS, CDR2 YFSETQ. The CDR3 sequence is CASSLAASRETQYF. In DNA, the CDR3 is TGCGCCAGCAGCTTGGCGGCTTCTAGGGAGACCCAGTACTTC.

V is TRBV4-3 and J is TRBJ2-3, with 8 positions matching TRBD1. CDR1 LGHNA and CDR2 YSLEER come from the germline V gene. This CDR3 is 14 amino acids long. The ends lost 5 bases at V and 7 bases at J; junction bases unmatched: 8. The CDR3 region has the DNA TGCGCCAGCAGCTCCCAGGGGGCTCGAAATACGCAGTATTTT. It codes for CASSSQGARNTQYF.